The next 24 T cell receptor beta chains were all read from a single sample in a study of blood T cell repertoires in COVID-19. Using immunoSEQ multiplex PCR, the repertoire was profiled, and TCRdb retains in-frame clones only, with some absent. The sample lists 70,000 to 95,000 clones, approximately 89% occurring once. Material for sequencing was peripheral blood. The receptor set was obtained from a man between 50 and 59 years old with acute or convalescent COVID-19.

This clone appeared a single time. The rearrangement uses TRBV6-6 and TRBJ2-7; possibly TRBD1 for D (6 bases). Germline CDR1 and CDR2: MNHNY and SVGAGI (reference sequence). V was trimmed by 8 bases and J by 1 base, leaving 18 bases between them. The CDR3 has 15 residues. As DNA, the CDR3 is TGTGCCAGCGAAGACACTTCGACAGGTTCCTACGAGCAGTACTTC. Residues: CASEDTSTGSYEQYF.

The CDR3, as DNA: TGTGCCAGCAGCTTAGCGACAGGTGGGAATGAGCAGTTCTTC. This encodes CASSLATGGNEQFF. The chain combines TRBV7-8 with TRBJ2-1, with a possible D match to TRBD1 (6 bases). This CDR3 has 14 residues. Germline values: CDR1 SGHVS, CDR2 FQNEAQ. V was trimmed by 0 bases and J by 7 bases, leaving 10 bases between them.

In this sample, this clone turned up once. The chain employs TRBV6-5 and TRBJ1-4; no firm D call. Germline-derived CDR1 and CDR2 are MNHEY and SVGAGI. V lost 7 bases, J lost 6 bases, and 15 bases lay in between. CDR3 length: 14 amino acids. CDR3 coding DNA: TGTGCCAGCATTTCACACTGGAGGGATGAAAAACTGTTTTTT. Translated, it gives CASISHWRDEKLFF.

DNA of the CDR3: TGTGCCAGCAGTCCCGACAGGGAAGCTTTCTTT. This codes for CASSPDREAFF. The chain has TRBV12-3 or TRBV12-4 and TRBJ1-1, with a possible D match to TRBD1 (6 bases). The V and J ends lost 5 bases and 8 bases respectively, with 9 bases between them. This CDR3 region has 11 residues.

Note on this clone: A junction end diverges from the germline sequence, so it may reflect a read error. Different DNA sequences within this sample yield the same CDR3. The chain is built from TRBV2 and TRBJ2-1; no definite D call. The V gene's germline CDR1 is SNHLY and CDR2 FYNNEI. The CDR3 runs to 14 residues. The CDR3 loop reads CASSRLSSYNEQFF. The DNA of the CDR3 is TGTGCCAGCAGCAGGTTAAGCTCCTACAATGAGCAATTCTTC.

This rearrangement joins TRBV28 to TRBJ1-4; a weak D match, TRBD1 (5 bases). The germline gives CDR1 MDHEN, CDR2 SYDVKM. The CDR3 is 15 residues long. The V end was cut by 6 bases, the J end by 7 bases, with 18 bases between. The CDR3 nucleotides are TGTGCCAGCAGCAGATCGACAGTTAGGGGTGAAAAACTGTTTTTT. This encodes CASSRSTVRGEKLFF. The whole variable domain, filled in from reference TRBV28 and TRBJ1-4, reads DVKVTQSSRYLVKRTGEKVFLECVQDMDHENMFWYRQDPGLGLRLIYFSYDVKMKEKGDIPEGYSVSREKKERFSLILESASTNQTSMYLCASSRSTVRGEKLFFGSGTQLSVL.

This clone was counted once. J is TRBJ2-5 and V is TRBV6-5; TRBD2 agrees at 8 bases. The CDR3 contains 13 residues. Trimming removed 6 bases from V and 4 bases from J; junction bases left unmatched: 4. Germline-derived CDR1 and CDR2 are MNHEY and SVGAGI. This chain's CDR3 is CASSRGGGETQYF. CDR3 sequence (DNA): TGTGCCAGCAGCCGGGGGGGAGGAGAGACCCAGTACTTC.

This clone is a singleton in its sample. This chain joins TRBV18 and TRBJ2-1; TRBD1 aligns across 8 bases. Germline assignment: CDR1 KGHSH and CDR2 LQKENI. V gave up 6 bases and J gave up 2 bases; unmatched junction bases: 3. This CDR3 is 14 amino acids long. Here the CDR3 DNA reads TGTGCCAGCTCTCCGGACAGGGCCTACAATGAGCAGTTCTTC. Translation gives CASSPDRAYNEQFF.

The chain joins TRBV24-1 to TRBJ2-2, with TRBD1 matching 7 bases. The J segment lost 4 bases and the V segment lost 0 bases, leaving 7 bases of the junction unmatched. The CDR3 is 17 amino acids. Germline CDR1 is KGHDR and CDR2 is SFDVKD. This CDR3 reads CATSDLSTGYGTGELFF. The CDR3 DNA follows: TGTGCCACCAGTGATTTGTCGACAGGGTATGGCACCGGGGAGCTGTTTTTT.

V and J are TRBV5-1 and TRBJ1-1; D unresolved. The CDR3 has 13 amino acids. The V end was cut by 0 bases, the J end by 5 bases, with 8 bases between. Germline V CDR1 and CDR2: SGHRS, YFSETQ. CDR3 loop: CASSLDGRTEAFF. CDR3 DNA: TGCGCCAGCAGCTTGGACGGGAGGACTGAAGCTTTCTTT.

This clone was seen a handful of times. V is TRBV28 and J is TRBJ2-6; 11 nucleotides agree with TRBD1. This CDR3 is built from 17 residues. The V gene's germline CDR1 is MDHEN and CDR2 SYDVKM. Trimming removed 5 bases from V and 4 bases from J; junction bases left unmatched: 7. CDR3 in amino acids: CASSAGQGALGANVLTF. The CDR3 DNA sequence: TGTGCCAGCAGTGCAGGACAGGGGGCGTTGGGGGCCAACGTCCTGACTTTC.

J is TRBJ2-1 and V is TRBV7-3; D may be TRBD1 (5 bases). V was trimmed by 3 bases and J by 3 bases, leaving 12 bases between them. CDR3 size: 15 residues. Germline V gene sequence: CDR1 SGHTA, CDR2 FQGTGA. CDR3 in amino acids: CASSFVQGRYNEQFF. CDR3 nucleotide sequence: TGTGCCAGCAGCTTCGTTCAGGGCCGCTACAATGAGCAGTTCTTC.

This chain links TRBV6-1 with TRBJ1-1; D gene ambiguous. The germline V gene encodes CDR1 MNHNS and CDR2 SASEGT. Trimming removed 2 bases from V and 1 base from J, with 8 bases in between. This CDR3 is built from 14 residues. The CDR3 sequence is CASSELWANTEAFF. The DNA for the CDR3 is TGTGCCAGCAGTGAACTATGGGCGAACACTGAAGCTTTCTTT.

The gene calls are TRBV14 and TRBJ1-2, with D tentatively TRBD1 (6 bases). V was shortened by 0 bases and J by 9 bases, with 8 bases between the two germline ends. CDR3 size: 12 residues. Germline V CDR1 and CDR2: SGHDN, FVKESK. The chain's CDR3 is CASSQDDRSYTF. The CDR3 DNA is TGTGCCAGCAGCCAAGATGACAGGAGCTACACCTTC. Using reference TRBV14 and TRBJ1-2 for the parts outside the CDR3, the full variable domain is EAGVTQFPSHSVIEKGQTVTLRCDPISGHDNLYWYRRVMGKEIKFLLHFVKESKQDESGMPNNRFLAERTGGTYSTLKVQPAELEDSGVYFCASSQDDRSYTFGSGTRLTVV.

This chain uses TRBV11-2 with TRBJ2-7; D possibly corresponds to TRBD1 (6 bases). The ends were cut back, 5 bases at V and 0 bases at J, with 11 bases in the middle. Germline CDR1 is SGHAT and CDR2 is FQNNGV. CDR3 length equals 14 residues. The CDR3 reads CASSHGQFSYEQYV. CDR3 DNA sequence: TGTGCCAGCAGCCACGGACAGTTCTCCTACGAGCAGTACGTC.

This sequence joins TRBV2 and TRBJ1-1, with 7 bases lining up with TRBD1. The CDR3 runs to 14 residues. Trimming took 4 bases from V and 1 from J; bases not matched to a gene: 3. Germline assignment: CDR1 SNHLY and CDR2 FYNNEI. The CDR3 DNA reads TGTGCCAGCAGTGTCAACAGGGGGAACACTGAAGCTTTCTTT. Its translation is CASSVNRGNTEAFF. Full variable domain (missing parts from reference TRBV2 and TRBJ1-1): EPEVTQTPSHQVTQMGQEVILRCVPISNHLYFYWYRQILGQKVEFLVSFYNNEISEKSEIFDDQFSVERPDGSNFTLKIRSTKLEDSAMYFCASSVNRGNTEAFFGQGTRLTVV.

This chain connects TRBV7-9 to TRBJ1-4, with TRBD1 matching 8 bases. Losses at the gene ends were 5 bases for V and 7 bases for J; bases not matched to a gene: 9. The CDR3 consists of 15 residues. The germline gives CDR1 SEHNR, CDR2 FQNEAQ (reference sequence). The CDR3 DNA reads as TGTGCCAGCAGCGCGCAGGGGGCAAGGGGTGAAAAACTGTTTTTT. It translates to CASSAQGARGEKLFF.

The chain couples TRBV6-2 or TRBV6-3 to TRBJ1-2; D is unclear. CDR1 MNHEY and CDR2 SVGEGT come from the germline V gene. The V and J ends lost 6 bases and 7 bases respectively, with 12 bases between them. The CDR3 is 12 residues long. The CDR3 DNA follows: TGTGCCAGCAGCGACTACGATGGTGGCTACACCTTC. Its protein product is CASSDYDGGYTF.

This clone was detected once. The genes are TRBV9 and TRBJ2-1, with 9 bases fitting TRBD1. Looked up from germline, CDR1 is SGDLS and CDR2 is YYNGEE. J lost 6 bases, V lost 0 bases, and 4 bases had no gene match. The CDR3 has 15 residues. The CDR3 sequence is CASSVEQGALNEQFF. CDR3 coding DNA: TGTGCCAGCAGCGTAGAACAGGGGGCCCTCAATGAGCAGTTCTTC.

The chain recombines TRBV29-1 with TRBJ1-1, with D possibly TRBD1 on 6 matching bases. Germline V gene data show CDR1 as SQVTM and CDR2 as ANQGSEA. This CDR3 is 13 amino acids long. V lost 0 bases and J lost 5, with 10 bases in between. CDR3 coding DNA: TGCAGCGTTGAAGACAGGGGATGGACTGAAGCTTTCTTT. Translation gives CSVEDRGWTEAFF.

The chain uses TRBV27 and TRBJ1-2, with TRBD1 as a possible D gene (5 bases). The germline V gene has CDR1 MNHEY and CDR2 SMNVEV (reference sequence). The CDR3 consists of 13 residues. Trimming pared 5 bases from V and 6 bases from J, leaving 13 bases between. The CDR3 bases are TGTGCCAGCAGTCCATCAGGACACAATGGCTACACCTTC. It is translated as CASSPSGHNGYTF.

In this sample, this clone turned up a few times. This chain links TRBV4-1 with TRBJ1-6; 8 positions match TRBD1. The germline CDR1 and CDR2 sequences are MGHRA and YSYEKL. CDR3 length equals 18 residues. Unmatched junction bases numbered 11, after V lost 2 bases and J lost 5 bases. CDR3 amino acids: CASSQTLTGVGDNSPLHF. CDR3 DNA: TGCGCCAGCAGCCAAACCTTGACAGGGGTAGGCGATAATTCACCCCTCCACTTT.

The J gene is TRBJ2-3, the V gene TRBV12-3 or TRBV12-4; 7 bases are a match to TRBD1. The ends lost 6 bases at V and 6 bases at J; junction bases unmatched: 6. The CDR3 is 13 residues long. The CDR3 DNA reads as TGTGCCAGCAGAGGGACAGCGGCGGATACGCAGTATTTT. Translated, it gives CASRGTAADTQYF.

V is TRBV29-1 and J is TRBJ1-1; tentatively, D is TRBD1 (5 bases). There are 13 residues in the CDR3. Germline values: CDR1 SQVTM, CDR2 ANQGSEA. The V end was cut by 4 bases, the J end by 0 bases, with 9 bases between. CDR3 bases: TGCAGCGTTGTAGGGGATGTGAACACTGAAGCTTTCTTT. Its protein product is CSVVGDVNTEAFF.